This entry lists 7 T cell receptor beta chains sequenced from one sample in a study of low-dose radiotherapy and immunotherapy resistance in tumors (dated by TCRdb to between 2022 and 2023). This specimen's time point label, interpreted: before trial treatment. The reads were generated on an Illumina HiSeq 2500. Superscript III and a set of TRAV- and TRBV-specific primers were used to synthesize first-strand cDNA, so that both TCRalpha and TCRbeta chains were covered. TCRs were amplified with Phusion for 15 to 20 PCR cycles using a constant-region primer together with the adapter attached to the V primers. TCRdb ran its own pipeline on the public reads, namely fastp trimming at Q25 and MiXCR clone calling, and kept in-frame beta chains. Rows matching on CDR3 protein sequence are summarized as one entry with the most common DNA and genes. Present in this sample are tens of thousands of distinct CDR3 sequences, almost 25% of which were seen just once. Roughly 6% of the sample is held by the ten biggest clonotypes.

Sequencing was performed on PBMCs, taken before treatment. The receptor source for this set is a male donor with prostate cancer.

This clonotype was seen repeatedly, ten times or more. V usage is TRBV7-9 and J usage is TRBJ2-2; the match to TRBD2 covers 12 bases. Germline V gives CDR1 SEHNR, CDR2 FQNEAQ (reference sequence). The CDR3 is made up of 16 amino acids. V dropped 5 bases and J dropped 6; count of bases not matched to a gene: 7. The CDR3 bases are TGTGCCAGCAGCACCCGGACTAGCGGGGCCCCCGGGGAGCTGTTTTTT. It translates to CASSTRTSGAPGELFF.

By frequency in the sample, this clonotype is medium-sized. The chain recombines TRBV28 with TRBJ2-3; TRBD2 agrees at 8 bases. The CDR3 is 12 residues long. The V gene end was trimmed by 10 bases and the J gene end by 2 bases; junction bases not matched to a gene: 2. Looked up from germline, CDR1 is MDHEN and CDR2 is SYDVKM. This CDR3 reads CAIAGTTDTQYF. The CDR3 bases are TGTGCCATAGCGGGAACCACAGATACGCAGTATTTT. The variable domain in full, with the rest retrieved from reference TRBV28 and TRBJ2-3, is DVKVTQSSRYLVKRTGEKVFLECVQDMDHENMFWYRQDPGLGLRLIYFSYDVKMKEKGDIPEGYSVSREKKERFSLILESASTNQTSMYLCAIAGTTDTQYFGPGTRLTVL.

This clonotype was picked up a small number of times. CDR3 residues: CASNAGTSGYDNEQFF. CDR3 sequence (DNA): TGTGCCAGCAACGCGGGGACTAGCGGGTACGACAATGAGCAGTTCTTC. This chain uses TRBV7-2 with TRBJ2-1, with 12 bases lining up with TRBD2. This CDR3 has 16 amino acids. The V and J ends lost 7 bases and 5 bases, in that order; junction bases with no gene match: 9. Germline V gene data show CDR1 as SGHTA and CDR2 as FQGNSA.

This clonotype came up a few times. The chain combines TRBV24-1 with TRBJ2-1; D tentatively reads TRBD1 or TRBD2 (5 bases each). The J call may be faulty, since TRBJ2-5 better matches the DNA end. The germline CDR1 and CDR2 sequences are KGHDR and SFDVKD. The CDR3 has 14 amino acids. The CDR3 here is CATSEIRWDETQYF. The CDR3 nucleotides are TGTGCCACCAGTGAAATTAGGTGGGACGAGACCCAGTACTTC.

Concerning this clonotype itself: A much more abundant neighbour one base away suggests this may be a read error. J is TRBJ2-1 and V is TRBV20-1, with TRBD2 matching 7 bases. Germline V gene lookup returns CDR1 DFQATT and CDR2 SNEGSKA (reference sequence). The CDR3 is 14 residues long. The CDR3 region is CSASLAASYKEQFF. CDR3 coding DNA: TGCAGTGCTTCTCTAGCGGCTTCCTACAAAGAGCAGTTCTTC.

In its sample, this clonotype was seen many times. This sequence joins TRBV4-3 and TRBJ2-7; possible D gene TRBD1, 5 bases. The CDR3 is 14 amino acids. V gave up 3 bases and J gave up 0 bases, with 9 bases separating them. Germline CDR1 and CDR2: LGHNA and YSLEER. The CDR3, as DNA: TGCGCCAGCAGCCAGACAGAGACCTCCTACGAGCAGTACTTC. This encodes CASSQTETSYEQYF.

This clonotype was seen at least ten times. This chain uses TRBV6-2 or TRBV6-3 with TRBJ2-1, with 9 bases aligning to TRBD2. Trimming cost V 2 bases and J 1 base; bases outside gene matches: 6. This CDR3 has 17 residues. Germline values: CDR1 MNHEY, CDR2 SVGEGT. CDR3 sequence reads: CASSYPRSGRSYNEQFF. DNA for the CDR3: TGTGCCAGCAGTTACCCACGGAGCGGGAGGTCCTACAATGAGCAGTTCTTC.